The clone carrying this TCR beta chain was seen more than once but under ten times. Its target is not known. These data are taken from a study of cytomegalovirus exposure and HLA in healthy donors. Study-level results: The only immune exposure information that was available was CMV serostatus.

The CDR3 is 15 amino acids. Germline assignment: CDR1 MDHEN and CDR2 SYDVKM. After removal of 0 bases from V and 3 bases from J, the junction contained 1 base not matched to a gene. The PCR had 60 Vbeta and 13 Jbeta primers. The method was immunoSEQ multiplex PCR; TCRdb's version includes in-frame clones alone and lacks a portion of them. The sample includes 130,000 to 150,000 clones, roughly a tenth of them seen just once. The source material was PBMCs. V gene TRBV28 combines with J gene TRBJ1-4; 7 bases map to TRBD1. The clonotype originates from a male donor in good health and CMV-seronegative. The CDR3 region is CASSLWTGPNEKLFF. CDR3 nucleotides: TGTGCCAGCAGTTTATGGACAGGGCCTAATGAAAAACTGTTTTTT.